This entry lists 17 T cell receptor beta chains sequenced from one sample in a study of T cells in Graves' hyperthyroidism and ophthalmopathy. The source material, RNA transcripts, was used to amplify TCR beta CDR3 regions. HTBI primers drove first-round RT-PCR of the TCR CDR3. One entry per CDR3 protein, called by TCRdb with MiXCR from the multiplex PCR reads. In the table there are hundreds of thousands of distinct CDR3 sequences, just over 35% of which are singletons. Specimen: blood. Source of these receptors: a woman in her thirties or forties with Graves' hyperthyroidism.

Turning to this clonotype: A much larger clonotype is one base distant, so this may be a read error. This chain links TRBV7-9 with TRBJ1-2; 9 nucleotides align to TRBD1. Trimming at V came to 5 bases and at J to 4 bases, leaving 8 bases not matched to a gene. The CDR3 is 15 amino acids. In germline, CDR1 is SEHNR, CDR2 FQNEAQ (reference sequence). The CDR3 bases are TGTGCCAGCAGCCCCGGGGACAGGGAGGGCTATGGCTACACCTTC. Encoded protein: CASSPGDREGYGYTF.

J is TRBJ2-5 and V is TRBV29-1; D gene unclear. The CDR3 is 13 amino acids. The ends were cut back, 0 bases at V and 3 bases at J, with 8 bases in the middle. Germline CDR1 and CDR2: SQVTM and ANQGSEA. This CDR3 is CSVEDPRKETQYF. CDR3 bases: TGCAGCGTTGAAGATCCCCGAAAAGAGACCCAGTACTTC.

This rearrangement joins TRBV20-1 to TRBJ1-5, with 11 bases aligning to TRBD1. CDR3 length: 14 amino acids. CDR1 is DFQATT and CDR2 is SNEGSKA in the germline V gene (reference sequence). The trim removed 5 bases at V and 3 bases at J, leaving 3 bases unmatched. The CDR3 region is CSARTGGNNQPQHF. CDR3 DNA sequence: TGCAGTGCTCGGACAGGGGGCAACAATCAGCCCCAGCATTTT.

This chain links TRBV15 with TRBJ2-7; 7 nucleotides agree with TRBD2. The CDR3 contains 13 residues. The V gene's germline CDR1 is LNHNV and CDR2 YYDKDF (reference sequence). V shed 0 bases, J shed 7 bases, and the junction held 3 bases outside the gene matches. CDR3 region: CATSRDRGGEQYF. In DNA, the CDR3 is TGTGCCACCAGCAGAGATCGCGGGGGTGAGCAGTACTTC.

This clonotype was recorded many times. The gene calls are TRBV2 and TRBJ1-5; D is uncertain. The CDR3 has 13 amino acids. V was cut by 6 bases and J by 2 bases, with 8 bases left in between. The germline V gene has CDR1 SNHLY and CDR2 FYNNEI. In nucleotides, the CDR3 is TGTGCCAGCAGGGGGATGGGCAATCAGCCCCAGCATTTT. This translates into CASRGMGNQPQHF.

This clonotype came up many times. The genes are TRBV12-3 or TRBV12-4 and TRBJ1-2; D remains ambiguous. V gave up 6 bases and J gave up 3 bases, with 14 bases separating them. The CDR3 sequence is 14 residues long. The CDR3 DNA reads TGTGCCAGCAGCCGCAACAAAAACTACTATGGCTACACCTTC. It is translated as CASSRNKNYYGYTF.

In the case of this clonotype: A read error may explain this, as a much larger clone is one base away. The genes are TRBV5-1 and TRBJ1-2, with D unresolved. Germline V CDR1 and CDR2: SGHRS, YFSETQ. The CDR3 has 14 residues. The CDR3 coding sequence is TGCGCCAGCAGCTTCGGAGGGATTAACTATGGCTCCACCTTC. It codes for CASSFGGINYGSTF.

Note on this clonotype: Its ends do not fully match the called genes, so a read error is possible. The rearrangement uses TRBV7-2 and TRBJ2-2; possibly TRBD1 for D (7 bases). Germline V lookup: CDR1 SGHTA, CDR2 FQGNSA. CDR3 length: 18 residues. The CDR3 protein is CASSLRRRDSWGTGGLFF. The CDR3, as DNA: TGTGCCAGCAGCTTACGCCGTCGGGACAGCTGGGGGACCGGGGGGCTGTTTTTT.

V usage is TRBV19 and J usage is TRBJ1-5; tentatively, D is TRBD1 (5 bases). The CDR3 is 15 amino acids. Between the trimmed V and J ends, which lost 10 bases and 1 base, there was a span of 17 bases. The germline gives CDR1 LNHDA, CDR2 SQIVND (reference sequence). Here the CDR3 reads CATGAVRVSNQPQHF. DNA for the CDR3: TGTGCCACTGGGGCGGTGAGGGTGAGCAATCAGCCCCAGCATTTT.

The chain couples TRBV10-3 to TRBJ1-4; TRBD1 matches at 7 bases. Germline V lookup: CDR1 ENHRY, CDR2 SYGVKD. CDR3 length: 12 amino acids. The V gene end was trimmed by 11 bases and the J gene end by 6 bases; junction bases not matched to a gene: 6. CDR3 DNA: TGTGCCTCCGGGACAGAGGATGAAAAACTGTTTTTT. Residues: CASGTEDEKLFF.

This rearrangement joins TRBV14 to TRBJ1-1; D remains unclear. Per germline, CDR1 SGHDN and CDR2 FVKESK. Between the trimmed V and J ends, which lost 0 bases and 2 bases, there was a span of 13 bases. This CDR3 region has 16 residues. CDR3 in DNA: TGTGCCAGCAGCCAAGAATTCCCGACAACAAACACTGAAGCTTTCTTT. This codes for CASSQEFPTTNTEAFF.

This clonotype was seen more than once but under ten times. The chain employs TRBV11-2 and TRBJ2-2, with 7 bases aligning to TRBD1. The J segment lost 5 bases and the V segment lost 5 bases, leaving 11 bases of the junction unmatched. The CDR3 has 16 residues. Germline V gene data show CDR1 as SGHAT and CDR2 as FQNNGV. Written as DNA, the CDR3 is TGTGCCAGCAGCACCATCCGGGACAGTCGAACCGGGGAGCTGTTTTTT. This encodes CASSTIRDSRTGELFF.

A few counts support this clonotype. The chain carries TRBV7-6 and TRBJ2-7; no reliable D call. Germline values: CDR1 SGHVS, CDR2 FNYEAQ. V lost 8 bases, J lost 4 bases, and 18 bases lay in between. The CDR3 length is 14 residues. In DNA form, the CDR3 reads TGTGCCAGCTCACCACGTCAGGATAAATACGAGCAGTACTTC. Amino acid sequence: CASSPRQDKYEQYF.

Here the CDR3 reads CASSPRGASSYEQYF. CDR3 nucleotides: TGTGCCAGCAGCCCACGAGGGGCCAGCTCCTACGAGCAGTACTTC. The rearrangement uses TRBV9 and TRBJ2-7; perhaps D is TRBD1 or TRBD2 (5 bases each). This CDR3 is built from 15 residues. The germline CDR1 and CDR2 sequences are SGDLS and YYNGEE. Trimming removed 4 bases from V and 0 bases from J, with 14 bases in between.

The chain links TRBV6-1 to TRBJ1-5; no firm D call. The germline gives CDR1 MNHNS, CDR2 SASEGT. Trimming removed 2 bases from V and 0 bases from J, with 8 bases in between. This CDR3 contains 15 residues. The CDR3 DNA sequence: TGTGCCAGCAGTGAACAGGCCTATAGCAATCAGCCCCAGCATTTT. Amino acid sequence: CASSEQAYSNQPQHF.

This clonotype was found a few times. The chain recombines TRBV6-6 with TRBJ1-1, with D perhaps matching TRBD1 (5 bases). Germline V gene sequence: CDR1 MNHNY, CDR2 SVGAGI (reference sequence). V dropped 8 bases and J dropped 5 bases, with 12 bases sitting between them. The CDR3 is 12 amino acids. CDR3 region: CASFTGGTEAFF. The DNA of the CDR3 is TGTGCCAGCTTCACGGGGGGGACTGAAGCTTTCTTT.

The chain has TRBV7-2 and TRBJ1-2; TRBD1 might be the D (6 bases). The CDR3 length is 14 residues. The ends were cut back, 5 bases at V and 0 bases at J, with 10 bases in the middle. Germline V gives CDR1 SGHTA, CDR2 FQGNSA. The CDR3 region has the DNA TGTGCCAGCAGCCAGGACAGCCCTAACTATGGCTACACCTTC. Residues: CASSQDSPNYGYTF.